This T cell receptor beta chain was sequenced during a study of T cell changes during pregnancy in multiple sclerosis. Assay: immunoSEQ multiplex PCR; the TCRdb copy retains only in-frame clones and omits some. This table holds 48,000 or so clones, 80% to 95% found once. Per germline, CDR1 WSHSY and CDR2 SAAADI. V was trimmed by 7 bases and J by 4 bases, leaving 13 bases between them. The CDR3 sequence is 14 residues long. In its sample, this clone was seen once. The receptor comes from a female donor in good health, enrolled as a control in a pregnancy study. The source was CD4+ T cells from peripheral blood mononuclear cells, collected in the second trimester of pregnancy. The chain employs TRBV10-2 and TRBJ2-2, with TRBD1 as a possible D gene (6 bases). CDR3 protein: CASTPPGVTGELFF. CDR3 sequence (DNA): TGCGCCAGCACTCCCCCAGGGGTCACCGGGGAGCTGTTTTTT.